A single sample is the source of the 26 T cell receptor beta chains below, sequenced in a study of patients and donors after allogeneic stem cell transplantation (dated by TCRdb to 2018 to 2021). Library construction relied on RT-PCR. Sequencing instrument: NextSeq 550. TCRdb's own reprocessing of the public reads used fastp at Q25 and MiXCR and kept productive beta chains. When rows share a CDR3 protein, they turn into one entry using the most common DNA and genes. This sample lists about 410,000 distinct CDR3 sequences; more than 15% were detected once. 6% to 8% of the sample goes to the ten largest clones. The source material was blood, either unsorted or a sorted T cell fraction (not recorded which). The receptors were gathered from a human donor who was either an allogeneic HSCT recipient or a stem cell or donor lymphocyte infusion donor (not recorded which). It is not recorded whose cells these are; they may come from a transplant donor.

V usage is TRBV4-1 and J usage is TRBJ2-7; D is ambiguous. Trimming took 2 bases from V and 5 from J, leaving 4 bases between them. The CDR3 length is 11 residues. Germline CDR1 and CDR2: MGHRA and YSYEKL. CDR3 region: CASSQLDEQYF. In nucleotides, the CDR3 is TGCGCCAGCAGCCAACTCGACGAGCAGTACTTC.

This clonotype showed up just a few times. The CDR3 loop reads CASSLRDRVRTEAFF. The CDR3, as DNA: TGTGCCAGCAGTCTCCGGGACAGGGTTCGTACTGAAGCTTTCTTT. This chain connects TRBV6-2 or TRBV6-3 to TRBJ1-1; 9 bases fit TRBD1. With V trimmed by 5 bases and J by 5 bases, 9 bases remained unmatched. The germline CDR1 and CDR2 sequences are MNHEY and SVGEGT. The CDR3 extends over 15 amino acids.

The chain has TRBV6-2 or TRBV6-3 and TRBJ1-5, with D uncertain. CDR1 and CDR2 from the germline V gene are MNHEY and SVGEGT. This CDR3 has 16 residues. V was trimmed by 4 bases and J by 2 bases, leaving 15 bases between them. CDR3 bases: TGTGCCAGCAGTTCGACCTTTCGGCGGGGCAATCAGCCCCAGCATTTT. Its protein product is CASSSTFRRGNQPQHF.

J is TRBJ1-5 and V is TRBV20-1; 7 nucleotides align to TRBD1. Germline V gives CDR1 DFQATT, CDR2 SNEGSKA (reference sequence). Trimming at V came to 0 bases and at J to 6 bases, leaving 5 bases not matched to a gene. The CDR3 contains 14 residues. The CDR3 bases are TGCAGTGCTAGAGATGCCAAGGGGGCTCAGCCCCAGCATTTT. It translates to CSARDAKGAQPQHF.

CDR3 nucleotide sequence: TGTGCCTGGAGTGTACGGACTAGCCGAACGCAGTATTTT. Translated: CAWSVRTSRTQYF. This chain connects TRBV30 to TRBJ2-3, with TRBD2 identical over 8 bases. Germline V gene sequence: CDR1 GTSNPN, CDR2 SVGIG (reference sequence). The V segment lost 0 bases and the J segment 9 bases; nucleotides outside the gene matches: 5. The CDR3 sequence is 13 residues long. The variable domain in full, completed from reference TRBV30 and TRBJ2-3, reads SQTIHQWPATLVQPVGSPLSLECTVEGTSNPNLYWYRQAAGRGLQLLFYSVGIGQISSEVPQNLSASRPQDRQFILSSKKLLLSDSGFYLCAWSVRTSRTQYFGPGTRLTVL.

This clonotype was counted a few times. This rearrangement joins TRBV6-1 to TRBJ1-1, with TRBD1 as a possible D gene (5 bases). The CDR3 is made up of 15 amino acids. The germline V and J ends were trimmed by 7 bases and 1 base, with 16 bases remaining between them. Germline CDR1 reads MNHNS; CDR2 reads SASEGT. CDR3 nucleotide sequence: TGTGCCAGCACTTCCCCGGGGGGATCGAACACTGAAGCTTTCTTT. Translating gives CASTSPGGSNTEAFF.

The chain carries TRBV21-1 and TRBJ1-2; TRBD1 was called by the table and not checked on the DNA. TRBV21-1 is a known pseudogene. The CDR3 spans 15 residues. CDR3 DNA sequence: TGTGCCAGCAGCAAAGAAATACGACAGCCTTATGGCTACACCTTC. Encoded protein: CASSKEIRQPYGYTF.

The CDR3 sequence is CASREGGYTDTQYF. CDR3 bases: TGTGCCAGCAGGGAGGGAGGCTACACAGATACGCAGTATTTT. V usage is TRBV7-9 and J usage is TRBJ2-3, with a weak D call TRBD2 (6 bases). With 6 bases removed from V and 2 bases from J, the gap between germline ends came to 12 bases. The CDR3 consists of 14 residues. Germline assignment: CDR1 SEHNR and CDR2 FQNEAQ (reference sequence).

This clonotype was observed a handful of times. The CDR3 loop reads CASSAANEQFF. The CDR3 region has the DNA TGTGCCAGCAGCGCCGCCAATGAGCAGTTCTTC. This chain uses TRBV5-6 with TRBJ2-1; no firm D call. The V gene lost 4 bases and the J gene lost 6 bases, with 5 bases spanning the gap. Germline V gene data show CDR1 as SGHDT and CDR2 as YYEEEE. CDR3 length: 11 residues.

The chain links TRBV20-1 to TRBJ1-4; 11 nucleotides line up with TRBD1. The CDR3 spans 15 residues. Germline values: CDR1 DFQATT, CDR2 SNEGSKA (reference sequence). The trim removed 0 bases at V and 8 bases at J, leaving 5 bases unmatched. CDR3 loop: CSARDAGTGGEKLFF. DNA of the CDR3: TGCAGTGCTAGAGATGCCGGGACAGGGGGAGAAAAACTGTTTTTT.

The rearrangement joins TRBV7-9 to TRBJ2-7; D not certain. The CDR3 length is 13 residues. V was trimmed by 6 bases and J by 0 bases, leaving 9 bases between them. Per the germline V gene, CDR1 is SEHNR and CDR2 is FQNEAQ (reference sequence). This CDR3 reads CASRTLSSYEQYF. CDR3 sequence (DNA): TGTGCCAGCAGAACTTTGAGCTCCTACGAGCAGTACTTC.

This clonotype occurred a few times. The rearrangement joins TRBV3-1 to TRBJ2-7; the D gene is possibly TRBD2 (6 bases). The V gene lost 3 bases and the J gene lost 4 bases, with 7 bases spanning the gap. The CDR3 consists of 12 residues. Germline assignment: CDR1 LGHDT and CDR2 YNNKEL (reference sequence). The chain's CDR3 is CASSHGGYEQYF. For the CDR3, the DNA is TGTGCCAGCAGCCACGGGGGATACGAGCAGTACTTC.

The rearrangement links TRBV6-1 to TRBJ1-1; possibly TRBD1 for D (6 bases). From germline, CDR1 is MNHNS and CDR2 SASEGT. CDR3 length: 13 amino acids. With 6 bases removed from V and 7 bases from J, the gap between germline ends came to 15 bases. Here the CDR3 DNA reads TGTGCCAGCAGGGACGCGGGGGCGGGTGAAGCTTTCTTT. It translates to CASRDAGAGEAFF.

V gene TRBV10-3 combines with J gene TRBJ1-2, with 8 bases that match TRBD1. Trimming at V came to 0 bases and at J to 2 bases, leaving 5 bases not matched to a gene. CDR1 is ENHRY and CDR2 is SYGVKD in the germline V gene. The CDR3 has 16 amino acids. The DNA of the CDR3 is TGTGCCATCAGTGAGTCGCCCCAGGGGGCAAACTATGGCTACACCTTC. Translation: CAISESPQGANYGYTF.

A few counts support this clonotype. The genes are TRBV28 and TRBJ2-3; tentative D call: TRBD1 (5 bases). Germline values: CDR1 MDHEN, CDR2 SYDVKM. This CDR3 contains 13 residues. V was cut by 5 bases and J by 3 bases, with 9 bases left in between. The CDR3 sequence is CASSARVTDTQYF. As DNA, the CDR3 is TGTGCCAGCAGTGCCAGGGTGACAGATACGCAGTATTTT.

This chain joins TRBV7-3 and TRBJ1-2, with 7 bases identical to TRBD1. V lost 5 bases and J lost 5; bases outside the gene matches: 5. This CDR3 spans 13 amino acids. Per germline, CDR1 SGHTA and CDR2 FQGTGA. This CDR3 is CASSPQGGYGYTF. The CDR3 DNA follows: TGTGCCAGCAGCCCGCAGGGGGGTTATGGCTACACCTTC.

The J gene is TRBJ1-5, the V gene TRBV7-9; a weak D match, TRBD1 (6 bases). V was pared by 6 bases and J by 1 base, with 13 bases between. Germline values: CDR1 SEHNR, CDR2 FQNEAQ (reference sequence). The CDR3 is made up of 15 amino acids. CDR3 DNA sequence: TGTGCCAGCAGTCGTCCCGGGACAAGCAATCAGCCCCAGCATTTT. Translating gives CASSRPGTSNQPQHF.

The chain carries TRBV7-2 and TRBJ1-6; TRBD1 is a possible D gene (5 bases). The V end lost 0 bases, the J end lost 7 bases, and 13 bases lay between the germline ends. The CDR3 sequence is 16 residues long. The V gene's germline CDR1 is SGHTA and CDR2 FQGNSA. The CDR3 coding sequence is TGTGCCAGCAGCTTAGCGGAGACAGCAGCAAATTCACCCCTCCACTTT. Protein product: CASSLAETAANSPLHF. Drawing the rest from reference TRBV7-2 and TRBJ1-6, the complete variable domain is GAGVSQSPSNKVTEKGKDVELRCDPISGHTALYWYRQSLGQGLEFLIYFQGNSAPDKSGLPSDRFSAERTGGSVSTLTIQRTQQEDSAVYLCASSLAETAANSPLHFGNGTRLTVT.

V gene TRBV2 combines with J gene TRBJ1-2; D ambiguous. CDR1 and CDR2 (germline): SNHLY, FYNNEI. Trimming removed 6 bases at V and 6 bases at J, with 11 bases between. The CDR3 is 12 amino acids. In DNA form, the CDR3 reads TGTGCCAGCAGAGGTGGGATGGATGGCTACACCTTC. Its translation: CASRGGMDGYTF.

The sample holds many counts of this clonotype. The gene calls are TRBV5-1 and TRBJ2-7; D gene unclear. The V gene's germline CDR1 is SGHRS and CDR2 YFSETQ. V dropped 2 bases and J dropped 3 bases, with 15 bases sitting between them. The CDR3 sequence is 15 residues long. CDR3 sequence reads: CASSFAPSGVYEQYF. The DNA for the CDR3 is TGCGCCAGCAGCTTCGCACCTTCGGGTGTCTACGAGCAGTACTTC.

The gene calls are TRBV19 and TRBJ1-6; D is uncertain. The CDR3 spans 14 residues. Germline loops: CDR1 LNHDA, CDR2 SQIVND (reference sequence). Trimming removed 3 bases at V and 6 bases at J, with 9 bases between. The CDR3 nucleotides are TGTGCCAGTAGTATCGGTAGGCTTAATTCACCCCTCCACTTT. It yields the protein CASSIGRLNSPLHF.

The V call is TRBV29-1, the J call TRBJ2-7; D may be TRBD1 (5 bases). The CDR3 length is 12 residues. With 4 bases removed from V and 2 bases from J, the gap between germline ends came to 9 bases. Germline CDR1 SQVTM, CDR2 ANQGSEA. As DNA, the CDR3 is TGCAGCGTTGGGACATCGGCCTACGAGCAGTACTTC. Protein: CSVGTSAYEQYF.

The J gene is TRBJ2-7, the V gene TRBV7-9, with TRBD2 matching over 8 bases. Germline lookup yields CDR1 SEHNR and CDR2 FQNEAQ (reference sequence). The CDR3 is 15 amino acids. Unmatched junction bases numbered 6, after V lost 1 base and J lost 4 bases. CDR3 residues: CASSLGVAGTYEQYF. CDR3 nucleotides: TGTGCCAGCAGCTTAGGGGTAGCGGGAACATACGAGCAGTACTTC.

V gene TRBV3-1 combines with J gene TRBJ1-6; D possibly corresponds to TRBD1 (5 bases). The length of the CDR3 is 13 residues. The germline gives CDR1 LGHDT, CDR2 YNNKEL (reference sequence). The V and J ends lost 1 base and 8 bases respectively, with 6 bases between them. The chain's CDR3 is CASSQGGDSPLHF. The DNA for the CDR3 is TGTGCCAGCAGCCAAGGGGGGGATTCACCCCTCCACTTT.

The chain couples TRBV11-2 to TRBJ2-3; no clear D gene. CDR3 size: 15 residues. V was shortened by 5 bases and J by 7 bases, with 19 bases between the two germline ends. CDR1 and CDR2 from the germline V gene are SGHAT and FQNNGV. The CDR3 here is CASSADRADVYTQYF. CDR3 bases: TGTGCCAGCAGCGCGGATCGCGCAGACGTATATACGCAGTATTTT. The full variable domain, with the rest looked up from reference TRBV11-2 and TRBJ2-3, is EAGVAQSPRYKIIEKRQSVAFWCNPISGHATLYWYQQILGQGPKLLIQFQNNGVVDDSQLPKDRFSAERLKGVDSTLKIQPAKLEDSAVYLCASSADRADVYTQYFGPGTRLTVL.

The sample holds a few counts of this clonotype. V is TRBV5-8 and J is TRBJ1-4; 7 bases align to TRBD1. The length of the CDR3 is 16 residues. V lost 0 bases, J lost 5 bases, and 7 bases stayed unmatched. The V gene's germline CDR1 is SGHTS and CDR2 YDEGEE. The CDR3 sequence is CASSLGTGTANEKLFF. DNA for the CDR3: TGTGCCAGCAGCTTGGGGACCGGGACAGCAAATGAAAAACTGTTTTTT.